This is a list of T cell receptor beta chains from one sample in a study of cytomegalovirus exposure and HLA in healthy donors. The assay was immunoSEQ multiplex PCR, and TCRdb's table has in-frame clones only and misses some. The sample lists around 120,000 clones; about four fifths were seen once. Sequencing input: PBMCs. Receptors were obtained from a female donor in good health and CMV-seropositive. CDR3s leave out the opening cysteine and the closing phenylalanine or tryptophan.

v_gene	j_gene	CDR3aa
TRBV2	TRBJ2-5	ASLLEWSPQETQY
TRBV15	TRBJ2-1	ATSREGGGANEQF
TRBV28	TRBJ1-6	ASSWRGQQSPLH
TRBV7-8	TRBJ1-2	ASSLGPGSYT
TRBV28	TRBJ1-1	ASSSPGQGNTEAF
TRBV27	TRBJ1-4	ASTMRVNEKLF
TRBV2	TRBJ1-4	ASSVPEWEKLF
TRBV28	TRBJ2-5	ASSFLAGSQETQY
TRBV11-2	TRBJ1-6	ASSPSGNSPLH
TRBV4-1	TRBJ1-6	ASSQDVTGKYNSPLH
TRBV15	TRBJ1-2	ATATGDYGYT